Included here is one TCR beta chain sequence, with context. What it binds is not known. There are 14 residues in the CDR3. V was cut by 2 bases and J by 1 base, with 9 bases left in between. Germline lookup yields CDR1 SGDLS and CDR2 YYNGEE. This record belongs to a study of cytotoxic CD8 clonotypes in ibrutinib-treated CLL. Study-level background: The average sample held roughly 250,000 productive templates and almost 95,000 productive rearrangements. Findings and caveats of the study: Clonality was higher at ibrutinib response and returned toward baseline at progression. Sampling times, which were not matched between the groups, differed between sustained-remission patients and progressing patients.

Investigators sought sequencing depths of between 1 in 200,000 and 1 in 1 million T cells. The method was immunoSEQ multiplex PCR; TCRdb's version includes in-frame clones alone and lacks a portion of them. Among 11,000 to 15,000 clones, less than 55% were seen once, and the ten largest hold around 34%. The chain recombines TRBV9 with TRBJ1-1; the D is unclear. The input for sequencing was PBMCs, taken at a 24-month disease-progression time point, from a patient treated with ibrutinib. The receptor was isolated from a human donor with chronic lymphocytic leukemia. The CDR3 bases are TGTGCCAGCAGCGTGGACGGTGGGAACACTGAAGCTTTCTTT. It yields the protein CASSVDGGNTEAFF.